Listed here is a single T cell receptor beta chain. This sample stems from a study of blood T cell repertoires in COVID-19. Assay: immunoSEQ multiplex PCR; the TCRdb copy retains only in-frame clones and omits some. The table has fewer than 350,000 clones, around 84% seen once. Everyone who took part was roughly 18 to 100 years old, and they came from about 25 US areas. This TCR derives from a woman in her twenties or thirties who had been exposed to COVID-19. Specimen: PBMCs or T cells enriched from blood (not recorded which).

CDR3 nucleotides: TGTGCCAGCAGCTTAGACAGATCTAACTATGGCTACACCTTC. It yields the protein CASSLDRSNYGYTF. The chain couples TRBV7-2 to TRBJ1-2; D uncertain. CDR1 and CDR2 from the germline V gene are SGHTA and FQGNSA. Trimming took off 1 base at V and 0 bases at J, with 6 bases between the two ends. CDR3 length equals 14 residues.